A single sample is the source of the 27 T cell receptor beta chains below, sequenced in a study of spatial heterogeneity in lung cancer. TCRdb processed the 5' RACE reads anew with MiXCR; each CDR3 protein has one entry. The table has about 82,000 distinct CDR3 sequences, roughly 12% seen once. Noted time point: sample taken at primary tumor resection. Unsorted whole RNA samples from tumor, nontumor lung or frozen PBMC were sequenced. The sequencing here drew on PBMCs, taken at surgery. All receptors come from a male donor with early-stage non-small cell lung cancer.

This clonotype appeared a few times. The chain combines TRBV2 with TRBJ2-7; the D gene is possibly TRBD2 (5 bases). Germline V lookup: CDR1 SNHLY, CDR2 FYNNEI. V gave up 10 bases and J gave up 6 bases, with 22 bases separating them. CDR3 length equals 14 residues. The CDR3 DNA follows: TGTGCCAACCGCCCCCGGACGGACTCTTTCGAGCAGTACTTC. Translation: CANRPRTDSFEQYF.

The sample holds a few counts of this clonotype. CDR3 DNA sequence: TGTGCCAGCAGCCCCCGACAACAGGCCCACTCCTACGAGCAGTACTTC. Its translation: CASSPRQQAHSYEQYF. J is TRBJ2-7 and V is TRBV7-8; tentatively, D is TRBD1 (5 bases). V lost 5 bases and J lost 0, with 17 bases in between. The CDR3 loop spans 16 amino acids. Germline V gene sequence: CDR1 SGHVS, CDR2 FQNEAQ.

The rearrangement uses TRBV12-3 or TRBV12-4 and TRBJ1-2; no firm D call. The V end lost 3 bases, the J end lost 2 bases, and 13 bases lay between the germline ends. The CDR3 consists of 15 residues. DNA for the CDR3: TGTGCCAGCAGTTTGGGCGGAGATGGGAACTATGGCTACACCTTC. Translation: CASSLGGDGNYGYTF.

This clonotype occurred many times. V is TRBV29-1 and J is TRBJ2-4; D is perhaps TRBD1 (7 bases). Germline V CDR1 and CDR2: SQVTM, ANQGSEA. The length of the CDR3 is 13 residues. Trimming pared 4 bases from V and 9 bases from J, leaving 16 bases between. CDR3 DNA: TGCAGCGTTGGGGGGGACAGTAGAGGCATTCAGTACTTC. It codes for CSVGGDSRGIQYF.

The sample holds many counts of this clonotype. An end of the junction does not agree with germline; a read error may underlie this. The chain combines TRBV5-1 with TRBJ1-1; a weak D match, TRBD1 (5 bases). The germline CDR1 and CDR2 sequences are SGHRS and YFSETQ. The CDR3 runs 12 residues. The CDR3: CASSYEGQEKRF. The CDR3 DNA sequence: TGCGCCAGCAGCTATGAGGGGCAGGAAAAGAGGTTT.

In this sample, this clonotype turned up a few times. The chain combines TRBV5-6 with TRBJ1-1; a possible D gene is TRBD1 (5 bases). From germline, CDR1 is SGHDT and CDR2 YYEEEE. This CDR3 has 15 residues. V lost 4 bases to trimming and J lost 4 bases, with 17 bases between them. CDR3 residues: CASSLFGGVSTEAFF. DNA for the CDR3: TGTGCCAGCAGCCTGTTCGGGGGAGTAAGCACTGAAGCTTTCTTT.

The chain joins TRBV29-1 to TRBJ2-5; D is possibly TRBD1 (5 bases). CDR3 length: 13 amino acids. The V end lost 2 bases, the J end lost 7 bases, and 14 bases lay between the germline ends. The germline gives CDR1 SQVTM, CDR2 ANQGSEA. The CDR3: CSVEQGALSTQYF. The CDR3 DNA follows: TGCAGCGTTGAACAGGGTGCCTTGTCGACCCAGTACTTC.

The CDR3, as DNA: TGTGCCAGCAGCCAAGGTAACGAGCAGTACTTC. Protein product: CASSQGNEQYF. The chain couples TRBV4-2 to TRBJ2-7; no clear D gene. Germline V gene sequence: CDR1 LGHNA, CDR2 YNFKEQ. V was trimmed by 1 base and J by 5 bases, leaving 3 bases between them. The CDR3 is 11 amino acids.

This clonotype came up many times. V gene TRBV18 combines with J gene TRBJ1-1; the D gene is possibly TRBD1 (5 bases). CDR1 KGHSH and CDR2 LQKENI come from the germline V gene. The V end lost 3 bases, the J end lost 1 base, and 9 bases lay between the germline ends. This CDR3 region has 14 residues. CDR3 nucleotide sequence: TGTGCCAGCTCACCGGGGGGAGGGAACACTGAAGCTTTCTTT. Translated: CASSPGGGNTEAFF.

Ten or more counts support this clonotype. The chain has TRBV29-1 and TRBJ2-3, with a possible D match to TRBD2 (5 bases). Germline V CDR1 and CDR2: SQVTM, ANQGSEA. V dropped 4 bases and J dropped 2 bases, with 7 bases sitting between them. CDR3 length: 12 residues. The CDR3 bases are TGCAGCGTTGGTGACTACACAGATACGCAGTATTTT. Translating it yields CSVGDYTDTQYF.

This clonotype has only a few counts. The CDR3 DNA sequence: TGTGCCAGCAGCTTAACAGTATCCCATGGGGCCAACGTCCTGACTTTC. It is translated as CASSLTVSHGANVLTF. The chain joins TRBV5-5 to TRBJ2-6; no reliable D call. V lost 2 bases and J 3 bases, leaving 12 bases between the germline ends. The germline CDR1 and CDR2 sequences are SGHKS and YYEKEE (reference sequence). The CDR3 has 16 amino acids.

This clonotype was detected only a few times. The J gene is TRBJ2-1, the V gene TRBV20-1; 9 positions agree with TRBD2. V was pared by 7 bases and J by 10 bases, with 8 bases of the junction left unmatched. Germline CDR1 is DFQATT and CDR2 is SNEGSKA (reference sequence). This CDR3 contains 12 residues. The CDR3 spells CSVFLAGVEQFF. CDR3 nucleotide sequence: TGCAGTGTCTTTTTAGCGGGAGTGGAGCAGTTCTTC.

This clonotype was seen more than once but under ten times. The chain is built from TRBV25-1 and TRBJ1-2; tentatively, D is TRBD1 (6 bases). V dropped 4 bases and J dropped 1 base, with 16 bases sitting between them. The CDR3 runs to 16 residues. CDR1 is MGHDK and CDR2 is SYGVNS in the germline V gene. The CDR3 spells CASSVPGRRGNYGYTF. Written as DNA, the CDR3 is TGTGCCAGCAGTGTTCCGGGGCGCAGGGGTAACTATGGCTACACCTTC.

The V call is TRBV19, the J call TRBJ2-6; 9 bases line up with TRBD2. There are 18 residues in the CDR3. Germline CDR1 LNHDA, CDR2 SQIVND (reference sequence). V shed 1 base, J shed 0 bases, and the junction held 4 bases outside the gene matches. CDR3 region: CASSIGGGGASGANVLTF. The CDR3, as DNA: TGTGCCAGTAGTATAGGGGGCGGGGGGGCCTCTGGGGCCAACGTCCTGACTTTC.

This chain links TRBV13 with TRBJ1-2; D remains unclear. V dropped 4 bases and J dropped 8 bases, with 11 bases sitting between them. This CDR3 comprises 12 residues. Germline V gene data show CDR1 as PRHDT and CDR2 as FYEKMQ (reference sequence). This chain's CDR3 is CASSSGVGGYTF. The CDR3 DNA is TGTGCCAGCAGCTCCGGAGTGGGAGGCTACACCTTC.

V and J are TRBV6-5 and TRBJ2-1; D is unresolved. The CDR3 is 13 amino acids. Per germline, CDR1 MNHEY and CDR2 SVGAGI. Between the trimmed V and J ends, which lost 4 bases and 8 bases, there was a span of 12 bases. In nucleotides, the CDR3 is TGTGCCAGCAGTTTCCGAGGTACCCATGAGCAGTTCTTC. Protein sequence: CASSFRGTHEQFF.

This clonotype occurred many times. Here the CDR3 DNA reads TGCGCCAGCAGCTTGGAAGGGAGGGCTGTGGACGAGCAGTACTTC. Its translation is CASSLEGRAVDEQYF. The V and J genes are TRBV5-1 and TRBJ2-7; 7 bases are a match to TRBD2. The CDR3 is made up of 15 amino acids. From germline, CDR1 is SGHRS and CDR2 YFSETQ. V shed 0 bases, J shed 5 bases, and the junction held 8 bases outside the gene matches. Drawing the rest from reference TRBV5-1 and TRBJ2-7, the complete variable domain is KAGVTQTPRYLIKTRGQQVTLSCSPISGHRSVSWYQQTPGQGLQFLFEYFSETQRNKGNFPGRFSGRQFSNSRSEMNVSTLELGDSALYLCASSLEGRAVDEQYFGPGTRLTVT.

This clonotype was observed at least ten times. This chain joins TRBV12-3 or TRBV12-4 and TRBJ1-1, with D tentatively TRBD1 (6 bases). Trimming removed 6 bases from V and 5 bases from J, with 13 bases in between. The CDR3 is made up of 13 amino acids. The CDR3 is CASSPTGRTEAFF. In DNA form, the CDR3 reads TGTGCCAGCAGCCCAACAGGGAGGACTGAAGCTTTCTTT.

The V gene is TRBV6-1, the J gene TRBJ2-2; TRBD1 might be the D (6 bases). Trimming took off 0 bases at V and 2 bases at J, with 13 bases between the two ends. Germline CDR1 reads MNHNS; CDR2 reads SASEGT. The CDR3 sequence is 17 residues long. The DNA of the CDR3 is TGTGCCAGCAGTGAAGCGAAGGGGGTGGGTAACACCGGGGAGCTGTTTTTT. Encoded protein: CASSEAKGVGNTGELFF.

V gene TRBV3-1 combines with J gene TRBJ2-1; D gene ambiguous. This CDR3 comprises 15 residues. Germline V lookup: CDR1 LGHDT, CDR2 YNNKEL (reference sequence). Trimming left V 4 bases short and J 4 bases short, with 14 bases between. The DNA for the CDR3 is TGTGCCAGCAGCCCTCAGCCGGTAGGGTACAATGAGCAGTTCTTC. Amino acid sequence: CASSPQPVGYNEQFF.

The V gene is TRBV7-7, the J gene TRBJ2-7, with D possibly being TRBD1 (5 bases). Per germline, CDR1 SSHAT and CDR2 FNYEAQ (reference sequence). The ends were cut back, 6 bases at V and 9 bases at J, with 18 bases in the middle. The length of the CDR3 is 13 residues. The CDR3 DNA sequence: TGTGCCAGCAGTTCCTCCGTCTCTGGGGCGCAGTACTTC. Its translation: CASSSSVSGAQYF.

The rearrangement uses TRBV7-2 and TRBJ1-5, with D unclear. The CDR3 totals 14 residues. V lost 1 base, J lost 0 bases, and 4 bases lay in between. From germline, CDR1 is SGHTA and CDR2 FQGNSA. CDR3: CASSLDLSNQPQHF. DNA for the CDR3: TGTGCCAGCAGCTTAGACCTTAGCAATCAGCCCCAGCATTTT.

The table lists this clonotype with a few counts. J is TRBJ2-1 and V is TRBV20-1; 10 bases fit TRBD2. Germline values: CDR1 DFQATT, CDR2 SNEGSKA (reference sequence). The CDR3 length is 11 residues. Trimming cost V 6 bases and J 13 bases; bases outside gene matches: 6. In nucleotides, the CDR3 is TGCAGTGCATTTAGCGGGGGGCCTCAGTTCTTC. Its translation is CSAFSGGPQFF.

The chain uses TRBV5-1 and TRBJ1-1, with 9 bases lining up with TRBD1. CDR1 and CDR2 from the germline V gene are SGHRS and YFSETQ. The CDR3 spans 14 residues. Trimming took 5 bases from V and 3 from J; bases not matched to a gene: 5. CDR3 sequence reads: CASRRDREYTEAFF. DNA for the CDR3: TGCGCCAGCAGGCGGGACAGGGAGTACACTGAAGCTTTCTTT.

This clonotype has a handful of counts. The chain combines TRBV7-9 with TRBJ1-5; 7 bases are shared with TRBD1. The germline V gene encodes CDR1 SEHNR and CDR2 FQNEAQ (reference sequence). Germline trimming cut 5 bases from V and 9 bases from J; bases unmatched to any gene: 7. The CDR3 is 13 amino acids. DNA for the CDR3: TGTGCCAGCAGCGTAGGGCCAGGGGGGCCCCAGCATTTT. Its protein is CASSVGPGGPQHF.

This clonotype was seen a few times. This chain connects TRBV3-1 to TRBJ2-3; 8 bases match TRBD2. This CDR3 has 14 amino acids. Germline loops: CDR1 LGHDT, CDR2 YNNKEL (reference sequence). Unmatched junction bases numbered 4, after V lost 4 bases and J lost 4 bases. CDR3: CASSRGTSSDTQYF. CDR3 in DNA: TGTGCCAGCAGCCGGGGGACTAGTTCAGATACGCAGTATTTT.

A few counts support this clonotype. The chain carries TRBV6-5 and TRBJ2-1; 7 positions agree with TRBD2. Germline V gene sequence: CDR1 MNHEY, CDR2 SVGAGI. The V segment lost 5 bases and the J segment 8 bases; nucleotides outside the gene matches: 3. The CDR3 contains 12 residues. The CDR3 region has the DNA TGTGCCAGCAGTACGGGGGGTCATGAGCAGTTCTTC. Protein sequence: CASSTGGHEQFF.